These 8 T cell receptor beta chains share one sample of origin, sequenced in a study of T-cell memory formation after mild COVID-19. TCRdb re-called the 5' RACE reads through MiXCR, storing one row per CDR3 protein. The top ten clones hold approximately 12% of a sample with about 340,000 distinct CDR3 sequences, roughly 21% of them seen once. Sequenced input: PBMCs or a T cell subset sorted from them (not recorded which). These receptors were obtained from an adult woman who had mild COVID-19 (a few samples of this study predate the infection). Cell type and time point are not known.

The V gene is TRBV3-1, the J gene TRBJ2-3; 7 bases map to TRBD1. J lost 8 bases, V lost 1 base, and 6 bases had no gene match. The CDR3 runs 14 residues. The germline CDR1 and CDR2 sequences are LGHDT and YNNKEL (reference sequence). CDR3 nucleotide sequence: TGTGCCAGCAGCCAAGGGACAGGCCGCGTTACGCAGTATTTT. As protein: CASSQGTGRVTQYF.

The rearrangement uses TRBV7-9 and TRBJ1-1; a weak D match, TRBD1 (5 bases). Germline CDR1 and CDR2: SEHNR and FQNEAQ (reference sequence). There are 14 residues in the CDR3. Deletions cut 6 bases from V and 1 base from J, with 12 bases between. The DNA for the CDR3 is TGTGCCAGCAGTCCTACCCAGGGGAACACTGAAGCTTTCTTT. Its protein product is CASSPTQGNTEAFF.

J is TRBJ1-2 and V is TRBV4-3, with a possible D match to TRBD1 (5 bases). CDR1 and CDR2 (germline): LGHNA, YSLEER. The CDR3 is 13 amino acids. V was clipped by 0 bases and J by 6 bases, with 8 bases between them. CDR3 region: CASSQDRGDGYTF. CDR3 bases: TGCGCCAGCAGCCAAGATCGGGGGGATGGCTACACCTTC.

This chain connects TRBV20-1 to TRBJ1-6; D unclear. This CDR3 has 13 amino acids. The V gene lost 6 bases and the J gene lost 6 bases, with 12 bases spanning the gap. Germline lookup yields CDR1 DFQATT and CDR2 SNEGSKA (reference sequence). The CDR3 nucleotides are TGCAGTGCCCAGACCGGGGTTAATTCACCCCTCCACTTT. Translated, it gives CSAQTGVNSPLHF.

V is TRBV5-4 and J is TRBJ1-2; the D gene is possibly TRBD1 (6 bases). The germline CDR1 and CDR2 sequences are SGHNT and YYREEE (reference sequence). There are 15 residues in the CDR3. Trimming removed 2 bases at V and 0 bases at J, with 11 bases between. This chain's CDR3 is CASSFGQRPNYGYTF. The CDR3 DNA reads TGTGCCAGCAGCTTCGGACAGCGCCCTAACTATGGCTACACCTTC.

The chain carries TRBV7-6 and TRBJ2-7, with D possibly called TRBD1 or TRBD2 (5 bases each). Per the germline V gene, CDR1 is SGHVS and CDR2 is FNYEAQ. V was cut by 5 bases and J by 5 bases, with 13 bases left in between. The CDR3 spans 13 residues. This chain's CDR3 is CASSPGTVDEQYF. CDR3 nucleotides: TGTGCCAGCAGCCCCGGGACGGTCGACGAGCAGTACTTC.

V gene TRBV5-1 combines with J gene TRBJ2-3; 12 bases align to TRBD2. J was trimmed by 1 base and V by 1 base; bases with no gene match: 4. CDR1 is SGHRS and CDR2 is YFSETQ in the germline V gene. This CDR3 region has 17 residues. The CDR3 protein is CASSLTTSGGGTDTQYF. As DNA, the CDR3 is TGCGCCAGCAGCTTGACGACTAGCGGGGGTGGCACAGATACGCAGTATTTT.

The chain employs TRBV9 and TRBJ1-1; a weak D match, TRBD1 (6 bases). The V and J ends lost 0 bases and 6 bases respectively, with 15 bases between them. Germline CDR1 SGDLS, CDR2 YYNGEE. This CDR3 region has 15 residues. The CDR3 region is CASSVVGGGAPEAFF. The CDR3 DNA is TGTGCCAGCAGCGTAGTGGGTGGGGGGGCCCCTGAAGCTTTCTTT.